Listed here is a single TCR beta chain. This specimen comes from a study of blood T cell repertoires in COVID-19. Profiled with immunoSEQ multiplex PCR; TCRdb holds only in-frame clones, not every one. The data hold 95,000 to 150,000 clones, with about 88% observed a single time. V lost 5 bases and J 9 bases, leaving 20 bases between the germline ends. The CDR3 runs 14 residues. Germline CDR1 is SEHNR and CDR2 is FQNEAQ (reference sequence). The origin of this receptor is a woman over 75 with acute or convalescent COVID-19. This rearrangement joins TRBV7-9 to TRBJ2-7; TRBD2 might be the D (6 bases). Sample: peripheral blood. CDR3 bases: TGTGCCAGCAGCCCGCCGAATGGGGGGACCCTGCAGTACTTC. This encodes CASSPPNGGTLQYF.